Listed here are 6 T cell receptor beta chains from one sample, sequenced in a study of blood T cell repertoires in COVID-19. Using immunoSEQ multiplex PCR, the repertoire was profiled, and TCRdb retains in-frame clones only, with some absent. Of over 100,000 clones listed, 82% are singletons. The specimen sequenced was peripheral blood. All receptors come from a man between 65 and 85 years old with acute or convalescent COVID-19.

This chain joins TRBV4-2 and TRBJ2-3; 11 nucleotides match TRBD2. The CDR3 is 16 residues long. The germline V gene encodes CDR1 LGHNA and CDR2 YNFKEQ. V lost 4 bases to trimming and J lost 0 bases; unmatched junction nucleotides: 3. The CDR3 region is CASSLTSGGSTDTQYF. DNA for the CDR3: TGTGCCAGCAGCCTAACTAGCGGGGGAAGCACAGATACGCAGTATTTT.

The chain uses TRBV4-1 and TRBJ1-5; D unclear. Germline CDR1 is MGHRA and CDR2 is YSYEKL. The ends were cut back, 0 bases at V and 3 bases at J, with 12 bases in the middle. The CDR3 length is 16 residues. DNA for the CDR3: TGCGCCAGCAGCCAAGATAATCGGGGAAACAATCAGCCCCAGCATTTT. It translates to CASSQDNRGNNQPQHF.

The chain carries TRBV7-3 and TRBJ2-1; tentatively, D is TRBD1 (6 bases). Germline lookup yields CDR1 SGHTA and CDR2 FQGTGA. Trimming pared 5 bases from V and 2 bases from J, leaving 13 bases between. This CDR3 is 15 amino acids long. The CDR3: CASSRNRDPYNEQFF. The CDR3 nucleotides are TGTGCCAGCAGCCGCAACAGGGATCCCTACAATGAGCAGTTCTTC. The full variable domain, rest sourced from reference TRBV7-3 and TRBJ2-1, is GAGVSQTPSNKVTEKGKYVELRCDPISGHTALYWYRQSLGQGPEFLIYFQGTGAADDSGLPNDRFFAVRPEGSVSTLKIQRTERGDSAVYLCASSRNRDPYNEQFFGPGTRLTVL.

This chain connects TRBV28 to TRBJ1-5; TRBD1 matches 9 bases. V was pared by 10 bases and J by 6 bases, with 13 bases of the junction left unmatched. Germline lookup yields CDR1 MDHEN and CDR2 SYDVKM. The CDR3 is 15 amino acids. CDR3 sequence (DNA): TGTGCCACCTGTCCCGGGACAGGGTTCGGTCAGCCCCAGCATTTT. It yields the protein CATCPGTGFGQPQHF. The full variable domain, its missing parts supplied by reference TRBV28 and TRBJ1-5, is DVKVTQSSRYLVKRTGEKVFLECVQDMDHENMFWYRQDPGLGLRLIYFSYDVKMKEKGDIPEGYSVSREKKERFSLILESASTNQTSMYLCATCPGTGFGQPQHFGDGTRLSIL.

J is TRBJ2-5 and V is TRBV24-1; 7 nucleotides agree with TRBD2. Germline CDR1 KGHDR, CDR2 SFDVKD. CDR3 length equals 15 residues. V was clipped by 4 bases and J by 5 bases; unmatched bases: 9. The CDR3 sequence: CATSDPGTNGETQYF. Here the CDR3 DNA reads TGTGCCACCAGTGACCCCGGGACTAACGGCGAGACCCAGTACTTC.

The chain employs TRBV3-1 (or the pseudogene TRBV3-2) and TRBJ2-3; D unresolved. This CDR3 spans 14 amino acids. The germline CDR1 and CDR2 sequences are LGHDT and YNNKEL (reference sequence). V was clipped by 0 bases and J by 6 bases, with 10 bases between them. CDR3 DNA sequence: TGTGCCAGCAGCCAAGATCTGCCCGGGGATACGCAGTATTTT. This encodes CASSQDLPGDTQYF.